Detailed here is one T cell receptor beta chain. The target of this receptor is not known. Within one base of it there is no much larger clone, and no base qualities were kept. The same CDR3 is also encoded by other DNA sequences in this sample. Enrolling through a virtual design, the prospective study's participants ranged in age from roughly 18 to 95 years and lived across about two dozen United States geographic areas. Cohort assignment in the prospective study relied on participant-reported clinical history from a screening survey and a study questionnaire. Exposed participants had been in contact, within 2 weeks of entering the study, with a person who had a PCR-confirmed or clinician-diagnosed case of COVID-19. Mobile phlebotomists in the prospective study collected whole blood, serum and a nasopharyngeal or oropharyngeal swab from every participant. Participants in the prospective study had the option to provide additional blood draws and questionnaires over a roughly 2-month period. Before DNA extraction, blood samples from the prospective study were shipped at room temperature or frozen.

TCRbeta CDR3 regions were amplified from genomic DNA by means of the immunoSEQ Assay, a bias-controlled multiplex PCR. Processing in the source paper ran as follows. The number of nucleated cells in each sample was estimated by amplification of reference gene primers within the assay. To quantify the absolute abundance of each unique TCRbeta CDR3 rearrangement, sequence reads were collapsed and filtered. For each sample, productive Simpson clonality was calculated as the square root of Simpson's diversity index over productive rearrangements. Drawn from immuneACCESS, this table holds only the in-frame rearrangements with V and J called that TCRdb kept. Clones are partly lost; checked studies trace under half to an unresolved V gene and leave the rest unexplained. Clonal size and the V and J genes are those of that table, whereas D and trimming came from the DNA. A total of some 320,000 clones appear in this sample, 85% of them only once. The ten largest clones take up 1.5% to 2% of the sample.

The entry originates in a study of blood T cell repertoires in COVID-19 (dated by TCRdb to 2019 to 2021). Looking at the study overall: Samples from collaborators originated in the United States, Italy and Spain and spanned both the acute and convalescent phases of COVID-19. Subjects who had been exposed to COVID-19, were actively infected with it, or had recovered from it provided the deeply sampled blood TCRbeta repertoires that made up the dataset. Where available, HLA class I and class II types were obtained from metadata supplied by the sample provider rather than from assay-based typing. Nearly every sample came with metadata listing a de-identified subject ID, COVID-19 status, age in years and sex. The samples were drawn from the first 160 participants of the ongoing ImmuneRACE study and from 1,254 subjects provided by 6 global collaborators. The material from the prospective study consisted of cDNA or gDNA derived from T cells, B-cell-depleted T cells, or PBMCs. The repertoires were made available in a free public database intended to serve as a resource for research on the immune response to SARS-CoV-2. On the study overall, not on this receptor specifically: Clinical and demographic metadata were provided uncurated, with the amount varying by source and participant.

V gives up 2 bases and J gives up 5 bases, and the segment between their germline ends measures 4 bases. According to the germline V gene (reference sequence), CDR1 reads SEHNR and CDR2 reads FQNEAQ. The cysteine opens and the phenylalanine closes a CDR3 of 11 amino acids. The retained sequence is limited to the CDR3, 33 bases, with the frame set at the first base. The sequenced sample was PBMCs or T cells enriched from blood (not recorded which). The origin of this receptor is a woman between 25 and 40 years old who had been exposed to COVID-19. Rearrangement joined TRBV7-9 to TRBJ2-7; no D gene can be assigned with confidence. The nucleotide sequence is given as TGTGCCAGCAGCTTAACAGACGAGCAGTACTTC. The resulting protein is CASSLTDEQYF.